These T cell receptor beta chains were read from a single sample in a study of CD8+ T cells in alopecia areata. Libraries were prepared by immunoSEQ multiplex PCR; TCRdb keeps only in-frame clonotypes and omits some of them. The data hold around 180,000 clones, with 60% observed a single time. Sequencing used CD4+ T cells sorted from blood, obtained at week 24, from a patient treated with tofacitinib. The receptor set was obtained from a human donor with alopecia areata. The CDR3 runs from the conserved cysteine through the conserved F or W. A D gene is named only where the DNA matches it firmly. Clone size appears in some rows only: once, few, many, or a class for an expanded clone.

d_gene: TRBD2; abundance: few; v_gene: TRBV4-3; j_gene: TRBJ2-1; CDR3aa: CASSQETSGNYNEQFF; CDR3nt: TGCGCCAGCAGCCAAGAGACTAGCGGAAACTACAATGAGCAGTTCTTC
d_gene: TRBD1; abundance: -; v_gene: TRBV29-1; j_gene: TRBJ1-1; CDR3aa: CSVEGTASTEAFF; CDR3nt: TGCAGCGTTGAGGGGACAGCCAGCACTGAAGCTTTCTTT
d_gene: TRBD1; abundance: few; v_gene: TRBV29-1; j_gene: TRBJ2-7; CDR3aa: CSVGADRGYEQYF; CDR3nt: TGCAGCGTGGGAGCCGACAGGGGCTACGAGCAGTACTTC
d_gene: TRBD1; abundance: -; v_gene: TRBV4-3; j_gene: TRBJ2-2; CDR3aa: CASSQDRQGNTGELFF; CDR3nt: TGCGCCAGCAGCCAAGATCGACAGGGGAACACCGGGGAGCTGTTTTTT
d_gene: -; abundance: -; v_gene: TRBV18; j_gene: TRBJ2-7; CDR3aa: CASSPSGTYEQYF; CDR3nt: TGTGCCAGCTCACCAAGCGGAACCTACGAGCAGTACTTC
d_gene: -; abundance: many; v_gene: TRBV19; j_gene: TRBJ1-1; CDR3aa: CASGAKGDTEAFF; CDR3nt: TGTGCCAGCGGCGCAAAGGGAGACACTGAAGCTTTCTTT
d_gene: -; abundance: few; v_gene: TRBV6-5; j_gene: TRBJ1-5; CDR3aa: CASKESNQPQHF; CDR3nt: TGTGCCAGCAAAGAAAGCAATCAGCCCCAGCATTTT
d_gene: -; abundance: few; v_gene: TRBV10-3; j_gene: TRBJ1-4; CDR3aa: CATGWRANEKLFF; CDR3nt: TGTGCCACAGGGTGGAGAGCTAATGAAAAACTGTTTTTT
d_gene: TRBD2; abundance: few; v_gene: TRBV30; j_gene: TRBJ2-7; CDR3aa: CAWSPLAGGYAYF; CDR3nt: TGTGCCTGGAGTCCCCTAGCGGGGGGGTACGCGTACTTC
d_gene: TRBD1; abundance: -; v_gene: TRBV6-1; j_gene: TRBJ2-2; CDR3aa: CASSRGMNTGELFF; CDR3nt: TGTGCCAGCAGCAGGGGGATGAACACCGGGGAGCTGTTTTTT
d_gene: TRBD1; abundance: once; v_gene: TRBV29-1; j_gene: TRBJ1-2; CDR3aa: CSVGQGVNYGYTF; CDR3nt: TGCAGCGTCGGACAGGGGGTAAACTATGGCTACACCTTC
d_gene: -; abundance: few; v_gene: TRBV5-1; j_gene: TRBJ2-2; CDR3aa: CASSLAGTLSAGELFF; CDR3nt: TGCGCCAGCAGCTTGGCCGGGACTCTCTCGGCCGGGGAGCTGTTTTTT
d_gene: TRBD2; abundance: few; v_gene: TRBV18; j_gene: TRBJ2-7; CDR3aa: CASSIGRGEQYF; CDR3nt: TGTGCCAGCTCGATCGGGAGGGGCGAGCAGTACTTC
d_gene: TRBD1; abundance: few; v_gene: TRBV18; j_gene: TRBJ1-1; CDR3aa: CASSPKTGGAAEAFF; CDR3nt: TGTGCCAGCTCACCGAAAACAGGGGGCGCAGCTGAAGCTTTCTTT
d_gene: -; abundance: -; v_gene: TRBV30; j_gene: TRBJ1-3; CDR3aa: CAWDHLGEFSGNTIYF; CDR3nt: TGTGCCTGGGATCACTTAGGAGAGTTCTCTGGAAACACCATATATTTT
d_gene: -; abundance: -; v_gene: TRBV30; j_gene: TRBJ2-1; CDR3aa: CAWSVRNNEQFF; CDR3nt: TGTGCCTGGAGTGTACGAAACAATGAGCAGTTCTTC
d_gene: -; abundance: -; v_gene: TRBV19; j_gene: TRBJ2-2; CDR3aa: CASSRQLNTGELFF; CDR3nt: TGTGCCAGTAGTAGGCAGCTGAACACCGGGGAGCTGTTTTTT
d_gene: -; abundance: few; v_gene: TRBV7-6; j_gene: TRBJ1-4; CDR3aa: CASSVVQGEKLFF; CDR3nt: TGTGCCAGCAGCGTTGTCCAGGGTGAAAAACTGTTTTTT
d_gene: -; abundance: -; v_gene: TRBV5-1; j_gene: TRBJ2-3; CDR3aa: CASSLVTERTDTQYF; CDR3nt: TGCGCCAGCAGCTTGGTTACCGAACGCACAGATACGCAGTATTTT
d_gene: -; abundance: -; v_gene: TRBV7-2; j_gene: TRBJ1-6; CDR3aa: CASSQQVSYNSPLHF; CDR3nt: TGTGCCAGCAGCCAACAGGTCTCCTATAATTCACCCCTCCACTTT
d_gene: -; abundance: -; v_gene: TRBV29-1; j_gene: TRBJ1-4; CDR3aa: CSARLGGSEKLFF; CDR3nt: TGCAGCGCGCGTCTTGGGGGAAGCGAAAAACTGTTTTTT